This is a list of T cell receptor beta chains from one sample in a study of technical replicates of blood from a few donors. The table came from immunoSEQ multiplex PCR; TCRdb's copy has only in-frame clones and leaves some out. Here the sample spans about 80,000 clones, approximately 96% being singletons. Sequencing used T cells isolated from PBMCs. Receptor source: a human donor in good health. CDR3s include the opening cysteine and the closing phenylalanine or tryptophan. The D gene is left open where the match is weak. Some rows mark clone size as missing; the rest say once, few, many or name a class of expanded clone.

-	once	TRBJ1-5	TRBV9	TGTGCCAGCAGCCCTGCCGGGGGGCGGAATCAGCCCCAGCATTTT	CASSPAGGRNQPQHF
-	-	TRBJ2-3	TRBV11-3	TGTGCCAGCAGCTTAGCCGCAGGCACAGATACGCAGTATTTT	CASSLAAGTDTQYF
TRBD1	-	TRBJ2-7	TRBV27	TGTGCCAGCAGCCCTCCGGGACAGATCTACGAGCAGTACTTC	CASSPPGQIYEQYF
-	-	TRBJ2-5	TRBV10-3	TGTGCCATCAGTGAGGCGCCGGAGACCCAGTACTTC	CAISEAPETQYF
TRBD2	-	TRBJ2-2	TRBV4-1	TGCGCCAGCAGCCGTGGTGGGCGGGAGGGCCTGGGGGTCGGGGAGCTGTTTTTT	CASSRGGREGLGVGELFF
TRBD1	-	TRBJ2-7	TRBV29-1	TGCAGCGTCGCCGCCGGGACAGACGAGCAGTACTTC	CSVAAGTDEQYF
TRBD1	-	TRBJ2-7	TRBV19	TGTGCCAGTAGTACAGGGGACAGACCCTTCACCAACGAGCAGTACTTC	CASSTGDRPFTNEQYF
-	-	TRBJ2-7	TRBV2	TGTGCGGGACGGACAGCCTCGCCCGGGGAGCAGTACTTC	CAGRTASPGEQYF
TRBD1	-	TRBJ2-7	TRBV27	TGTGCCAGCAGCCCACAGGGGGATGGTTACGAGCAGTACTTC	CASSPQGDGYEQYF
TRBD2	-	TRBJ2-1	TRBV15	TGTGCCACCAGCAGAGCCCGAAGCGGGAGCCAATTCTATGAGCAGTTCTTC	CATSRARSGSQFYEQFF
TRBD1	-	TRBJ2-7	TRBV2	TGTGCCAGCGCCCTTAAGGGGGCTTGGGAGCAGTACTTC	CASALKGAWEQYF
-	-	TRBJ2-5	TRBV10-1	TGCGCCAGCAGTGGATCCTTCTCGGGAGAAGAGACCCAGTACTTC	CASSGSFSGEETQYF
-	-	TRBJ2-7	TRBV7-2	TGTGCCAGCAGCTTAGACACCCGGAGCTCCTACGAGCAGTACTTC	CASSLDTRSSYEQYF
TRBD1	-	TRBJ2-7	TRBV5-4	TGTGCCAGCAGCTGGGACAGGGGGTCCTACGAGCAGTACTTC	CASSWDRGSYEQYF
-	-	TRBJ1-4	TRBV9	TGTGCCAGCAGCCCCCTCACAGGGCAGAATGAAAAACTGTTTTTT	CASSPLTGQNEKLFF
-	-	TRBJ2-3	TRBV5-1	TGCGCCAGCAGCCCACGGGACTTTCTCTTCACAGATACGCAGTATTTT	CASSPRDFLFTDTQYF
-	-	TRBJ2-1	TRBV19	TGTGCCAGTAGTATGCTTCTAGGTGAGCAGTTCTTC	CASSMLLGEQFF
-	-	TRBJ1-1	TRBV7-2	TGTGCCAGCAGCTTTCCAGGGGCTGAAGCTTTCTTT	CASSFPGAEAFF
-	-	TRBJ1-1	TRBV28	TGTGCCAGCAGTTTATCTGGGCTGAATACTGAAGCTTTCTTT	CASSLSGLNTEAFF
-	-	TRBJ1-2	TRBV5-5	TGTGCCAGCAGCCGGGCCTTTGACAGCCTTTATGGCTACACCTTC	CASSRAFDSLYGYTF
-	-	TRBJ2-2	TRBV7-9	TGTGCCAGCAGCTTATTCTCCGGGGAGCTGTTTTTT	CASSLFSGELFF
TRBD2	-	TRBJ2-3	TRBV19	TGTGCCAGTAGCACTAGCGGGAGTCTTACAGATACGCAGTATTTT	CASSTSGSLTDTQYF
-	-	TRBJ2-1	TRBV30	TGTGCCTGGCGGGAAAACAATGAGCAGTTCTTC	CAWRENNEQFF
-	-	TRBJ2-5	TRBV7-7	TGTGCTAGCAGCTTAGCAGAGCGAGAAACCGAGACCCAGTACTTC	CASSLAERETETQYF
-	-	TRBJ2-3	TRBV4-1	TGCGCCAGCAGCCCCTACTTTACGAGGAGCCATACGCAGTATTTT	CASSPYFTRSHTQYF
TRBD2	once	TRBJ2-3	TRBV4-3	TGCGCCAGCAGCCGAGGACTAGCGGGAGGCACAGATACGCAGTATTTT	CASSRGLAGGTDTQYF
TRBD2	-	TRBJ2-7	TRBV7-3	TGTGCCAGCAGCGAACGGGAGGGGTACGAGCAGTACTTC	CASSEREGYEQYF
-	-	TRBJ2-7	TRBV6-6	TGTGCCAGCAGTTACTCGCGGGACGGCTACGAGCAGTACTTC	CASSYSRDGYEQYF